This T cell receptor beta chain appears in the sequencing data of a study of T cells after yellow fever vaccination. A 5'RACE template-switching step, the method used to make TCR cDNA, added a universal primer site and UMIs. Each CDR3 protein gets one entry after TCRdb re-called the 5' RACE reads with MiXCR. Found here are more than 110,000 distinct CDR3 sequences, around 6.3% of them singletons; the top ten hold 0.55% to 0.7%. Turning to this clonotype: A read error may be the cause here, since a much bigger clone is one base away. This likely comes from a read error, as the CDR3 has no conserved phenylalanine or tryptophan at its end.

Material: CD4+ T cells sorted from PBMCs, obtained 10 days after the yellow fever booster vaccination. The TCR comes from a man aged 25 to 45 who received the YFV17D yellow fever vaccine.

Here the CDR3 reads CASSPLGGETQYS. The CDR3 DNA is TGTGCCAGCAGCCCCCTCGGGGGAGAGACCCAGTACTCC. The chain is built from TRBV7-9 and TRBJ2-5; D might be TRBD2 (6 bases). Per the germline V gene, CDR1 is SEHNR and CDR2 is FQNEAQ (reference sequence). The CDR3 has 13 residues. The ends were cut back, 5 bases at V and 4 bases at J, with 11 bases in the middle.